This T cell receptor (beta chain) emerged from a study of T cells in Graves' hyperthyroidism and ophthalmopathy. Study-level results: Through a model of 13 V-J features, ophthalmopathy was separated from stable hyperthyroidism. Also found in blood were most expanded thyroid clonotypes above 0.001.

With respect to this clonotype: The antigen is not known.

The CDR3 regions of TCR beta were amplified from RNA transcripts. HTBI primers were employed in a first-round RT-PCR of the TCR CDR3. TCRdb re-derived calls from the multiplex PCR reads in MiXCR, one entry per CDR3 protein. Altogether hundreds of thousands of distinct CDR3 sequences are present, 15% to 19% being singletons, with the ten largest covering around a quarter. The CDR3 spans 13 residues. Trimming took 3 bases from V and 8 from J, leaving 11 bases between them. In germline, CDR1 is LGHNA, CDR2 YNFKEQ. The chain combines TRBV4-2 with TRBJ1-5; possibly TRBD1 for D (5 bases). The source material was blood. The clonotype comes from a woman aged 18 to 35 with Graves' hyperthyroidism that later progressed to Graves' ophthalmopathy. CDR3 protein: CASSQGDMKPQHF. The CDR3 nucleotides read TGTGCCAGCAGCCAGGGGGATATGAAGCCCCAGCATTTT.